One T cell receptor beta chain is described in this entry. The antigen remains undetermined. The V gene's germline CDR1 is DFQATT and CDR2 SNEGSKA (reference sequence). The CDR3 is 14 amino acids. Multiplex touch-down PCR amplified TRB using TRB-A and TRB-B pools in one tube. Reanalyzing the multiplex PCR reads, TCRdb keeps one entry per CDR3 protein, without DNA. The sample table includes 8,300 or so distinct CDR3 sequences. Each sample's input was roughly 270 ng genomic DNA, about 38,000 genome equivalents. The data originate from a study of T cell clusters in autoimmune cytopenias. Study-wide results and caveats: TRB repertoire shifts in secondary cytopenia and chronic lymphocytic leukemia mostly reflected lymphoma, not autoimmunity.

The sample consisted of peripheral blood. The genes are TRBV20-1 and TRBJ2-3; TCRdb's D call of TRBD2 is untestable without DNA. The receptor was isolated from a human donor with an autoimmune cytopenia or autoimmune hepatitis (not recorded which). The CDR3 sequence is CSARPGLAQRTQYF.